These 20 T cell receptor beta chains were all obtained from the same sample, sequenced in a study of CD8 T cells in ankylosing spondylitis. One entry per CDR3 protein, called by TCRdb with MiXCR from the 5' RACE reads. The table includes around 150,000 distinct CDR3 sequences, around 45% detected once. Sample: synovial fluid, either unsorted or a sorted T cell fraction (not recorded which). The receptors stem from a male donor with ankylosing spondylitis.

As DNA, the CDR3 is TGCGCGGTTGACACTTTGAGCTCCTACGAGCAGTACTTC. The encoded protein is CAVDTLSSYEQYF. This chain connects TRBV29-1 to TRBJ2-7; D is unresolved. The CDR3 is made up of 13 amino acids. CDR1 is SQVTM, CDR2 ANQGSEA, per germline.

This chain connects TRBV20-1 to TRBJ2-7; 10 bases are a match to TRBD2. The CDR3 extends over 16 amino acids. V gave up 0 bases and J gave up 3 bases; unmatched junction bases: 8. Germline V lookup: CDR1 DFQATT, CDR2 SNEGSKA (reference sequence). The CDR3 sequence: CSARDLSGRDRYEQYF. In DNA, the CDR3 is TGCAGTGCTAGAGATCTCAGCGGGAGGGATCGCTACGAGCAGTACTTC.

This clonotype came up a few times. The V gene is TRBV12-3 or TRBV12-4, the J gene TRBJ1-5; 9 bases are shared with TRBD1. V was pared by 3 bases and J by 2 bases, with 8 bases of the junction left unmatched. The CDR3 consists of 17 residues. This CDR3 reads CASSFWVWTGGNQPQHF. The CDR3 region has the DNA TGTGCCAGCAGTTTTTGGGTTTGGACAGGGGGCAATCAGCCCCAGCATTTT.

V is TRBV12-3 or TRBV12-4 and J is TRBJ2-3, with unresolved D. V lost 5 bases and J 2 bases, leaving 14 bases between the germline ends. The CDR3 length is 15 residues. CDR3 in amino acids: CASSPLLPYTDTQYF. CDR3 sequence (DNA): TGTGCCAGCAGTCCACTATTGCCTTACACAGATACGCAGTATTTT.

This chain links TRBV13 with TRBJ1-2, with TRBD1 as a possible D gene (5 bases). CDR1 is PRHDT and CDR2 is FYEKMQ in the germline V gene (reference sequence). The CDR3 is 15 amino acids. Trimming stripped 4 bases from V and 0 bases from J, with 12 bases between. CDR3 amino acids: CASSSVGGPNYGYTF. The CDR3 coding sequence is TGTGCCAGCAGCTCGGTGGGGGGACCTAACTATGGCTACACCTTC.

The rearrangement links TRBV5-1 to TRBJ2-3, with 8 nucleotides matching TRBD2. Trimming removed 4 bases from V and 4 bases from J; junction bases left unmatched: 8. This CDR3 is built from 15 residues. From germline, CDR1 is SGHRS and CDR2 YFSETQ. The CDR3, as DNA: TGCGCCAGCAGCCCGCAGCGGGAGAGCGCAGATACGCAGTATTTT. Translation gives CASSPQRESADTQYF.

This chain uses TRBV29-1 with TRBJ1-1; no clear D gene. CDR1 is SQVTM and CDR2 is ANQGSEA in the germline V gene. V was trimmed by 0 bases and J by 1 base, leaving 9 bases between them. The CDR3 contains 14 residues. This chain's CDR3 is CSVEESTPNTEAFF. CDR3 nucleotide sequence: TGCAGCGTTGAAGAGTCTACACCGAACACTGAAGCTTTCTTT.

The gene calls are TRBV28 and TRBJ1-1; no clear D gene. Germline loops: CDR1 MDHEN, CDR2 SYDVKM. V shed 2 bases and J shed 0 bases, with 7 bases lying between them. This CDR3 has 14 amino acids. The CDR3 bases are TGTGCCAGCAGTTTAGTACTGCTGAACACTGAAGCTTTCTTT. Translation gives CASSLVLLNTEAFF.

The V gene is TRBV29-1, the J gene TRBJ1-1; no firm D call. Germline V gives CDR1 SQVTM, CDR2 ANQGSEA. This CDR3 is 12 amino acids long. Trimming shortened V by 5 bases and J by 0 bases, and 7 bases separated the two germline ends. CDR3 nucleotide sequence: TGCAGCGTTAGAAGGATGAACACTGAAGCTTTCTTT. Translating gives CSVRRMNTEAFF.

This sequence joins TRBV12-3 or TRBV12-4 and TRBJ2-5; 7 bases map to TRBD1. The CDR3 covers 16 residues. V trimming: 6 bases; J trimming: 2 bases; junction bases outside the gene matches: 12. The CDR3 DNA sequence: TGTGCCAGCAGCAGTTTTGGGCAGGACAGGCAAGAGACCCAGTACTTC. Amino acid sequence: CASSSFGQDRQETQYF.

This clonotype has a count of ten or more. The chain uses TRBV12-3 or TRBV12-4 and TRBJ1-2, with TRBD1 matching 7 bases. The J segment lost 3 bases and the V segment lost 6 bases, leaving 10 bases of the junction unmatched. The CDR3 is 15 amino acids. Here the CDR3 DNA reads TGTGCCAGCAGCCTCCAGGGGGAGTCGTACTATGGCTACACCTTC. This sequence encodes CASSLQGESYYGYTF.

This clonotype was recorded a few times. The chain couples TRBV2 to TRBJ2-1, with D perhaps matching TRBD1 or TRBD2 (5 bases each). Trimming shortened V by 3 bases and J by 5 bases, and 5 bases separated the two germline ends. This CDR3 has 12 amino acids. Germline lookup yields CDR1 SNHLY and CDR2 FYNNEI. CDR3 in amino acids: CASSEGDNEQFF. CDR3 sequence (DNA): TGTGCCAGCAGTGAGGGGGACAATGAGCAGTTCTTC.

As concerns this clonotype: Germline and junction disagree at one end, which may indicate a read error. The V and J genes are TRBV4-1 and TRBJ1-2, with 7 bases identical to TRBD1. The CDR3 has 19 residues. Looked up from germline, CDR1 is MGHRA and CDR2 is YSYEKL. Written as DNA, the CDR3 is TGTGCCAGCAGCTGGGCCAGGGGGAGGTTTCGGCCCCTAAACTATGGCTACACCTTC. Translated: CASSWARGRFRPLNYGYTF.

The V gene is TRBV6-2 or TRBV6-3, the J gene TRBJ2-7, with D possibly matching TRBD1 (5 bases). V was clipped by 3 bases and J by 2 bases, with 14 bases between them. This CDR3 is built from 15 residues. In germline, CDR1 is MNHEY, CDR2 SVGEGT. DNA of the CDR3: TGTGCCAGCAGTTATCCGACAGAGATAACCTACGAGCAGTACTTC. Translated, it gives CASSYPTEITYEQYF.

V gene TRBV10-3 combines with J gene TRBJ2-2; possible D gene TRBD1, 5 bases. The V gene lost 2 bases and the J gene lost 2 bases, with 9 bases spanning the gap. The CDR3 extends over 15 amino acids. Germline V gives CDR1 ENHRY, CDR2 SYGVKD. In nucleotides, the CDR3 is TGTGCCATCAGTGAGGAGGACAAAAACACCGGGGAGCTGTTTTTT. It codes for CAISEEDKNTGELFF.

The rearrangement joins TRBV19 to TRBJ2-1; maybe TRBD1 (6 bases). There are 13 residues in the CDR3. Trimming stripped 3 bases from V and 8 bases from J, with 11 bases between. Germline V gene lookup returns CDR1 LNHDA and CDR2 SQIVND (reference sequence). CDR3 nucleotide sequence: TGTGCCAGTAGTATTTACAGGGAACATGAGCAGTTCTTC. The encoded protein is CASSIYREHEQFF. The full variable domain, completed using reference TRBV19 and TRBJ2-1, is DGGITQSPKYLFRKEGQNVTLSCEQNLNHDAMYWYRQDPGQGLRLIYYSQIVNDFQKGDIAEGYSVSREKKESFPLTVTSAQKNPTAFYLCASSIYREHEQFFGPGTRLTVL.

This chain links TRBV5-1 with TRBJ2-2, with 10 bases identical to TRBD1. The CDR3 is 16 residues long. J gave up 6 bases and V 4 bases, and 9 bases lay outside the gene matches. The germline CDR1 and CDR2 sequences are SGHRS and YFSETQ. CDR3 nucleotide sequence: TGCGCCAGCAGCCACGGGACAGGGGCCCCGTCCGGGGAGCTGTTTTTT. Protein product: CASSHGTGAPSGELFF.

Only a few counts were recorded for this clonotype. The CDR3 here is CASRSGRVGDYEQYF. In DNA, the CDR3 is TGTGCCAGCAGGTCAGGAAGGGTGGGGGACTACGAGCAGTACTTC. The gene calls are TRBV12-3 or TRBV12-4 and TRBJ2-7; D may correspond to TRBD1 or TRBD2 (5 bases each). Trimming shortened V by 6 bases and J by 3 bases, and 18 bases separated the two germline ends. CDR3 length: 15 residues.

This clonotype appeared a few times. V usage is TRBV18 and J usage is TRBJ1-1, with D possibly TRBD1 on 5 matching bases. This CDR3 is built from 15 residues. V was shortened by 2 bases and J by 5 bases, with 15 bases between the two germline ends. Germline V gene sequence: CDR1 KGHSH, CDR2 LQKENI. The CDR3 region is CASSPMTVFRTEAFF. The CDR3 DNA follows: TGTGCCAGCTCACCAATGACAGTTTTCAGGACTGAAGCTTTCTTT.

The rearrangement uses TRBV27 and TRBJ2-1; D not resolved. The V and J ends lost 5 bases and 6 bases respectively, with 8 bases between them. CDR1 and CDR2 from the germline V gene are MNHEY and SMNVEV (reference sequence). This CDR3 is built from 12 residues. CDR3 in DNA: TGTGCCAGCAGTACCTCGGGCAATGAGCAGTTCTTC. Translating it yields CASSTSGNEQFF.